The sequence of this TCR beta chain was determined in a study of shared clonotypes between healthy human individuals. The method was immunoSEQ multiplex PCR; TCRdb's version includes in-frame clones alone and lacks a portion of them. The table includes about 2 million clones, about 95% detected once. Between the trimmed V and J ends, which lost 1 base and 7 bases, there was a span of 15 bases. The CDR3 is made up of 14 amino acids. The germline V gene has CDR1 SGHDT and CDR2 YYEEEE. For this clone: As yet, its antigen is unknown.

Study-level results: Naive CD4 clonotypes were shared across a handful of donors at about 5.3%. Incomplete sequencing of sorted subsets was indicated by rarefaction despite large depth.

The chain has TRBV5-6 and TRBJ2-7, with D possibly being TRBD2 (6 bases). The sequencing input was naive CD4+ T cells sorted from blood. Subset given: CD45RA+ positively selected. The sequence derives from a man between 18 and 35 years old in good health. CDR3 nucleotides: TGTGCCAGCAGCTTGTTAGCGGACCCGCGGGAGCAGTACTTC. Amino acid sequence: CASSLLADPREQYF.